These T cell receptor beta chains were read from a single sample in a study of T cells in localized non-small cell lung cancer. Repertoires were generated with immunoSEQ multiplex PCR, while TCRdb's copy carries only in-frame clones and drops some. In the table there are about 3,400 clones, 24% of which are singletons. The source material was lung tumor tissue, sampled before any cancer treatment. These receptors all come from a man aged 35-69 years with stage II squamous cell lung carcinoma. The CDR3 runs from the conserved cysteine through the conserved F or W. A D gene is named only where the DNA matches it firmly. Not all rows give a size; the values are once, few, many and, for expanded clones, a class.

CDR3nt: TGTGCCAGCAGTGACAGGGATGAAGCTTTCTTT
CDR3aa: CASSDRDEAFF
d_gene: TRBD1
v_gene: TRBV6-7
abundance: .
j_gene: TRBJ1-1

CDR3nt: TGTGCCAGCAGCCCCCTCGGACAGGTCTATGGCTACACCTTC
CDR3aa: CASSPLGQVYGYTF
d_gene: TRBD1
v_gene: TRBV11-3
abundance: large
j_gene: TRBJ1-2

CDR3nt: TGTGCCAGCAGCTTACTAGCGGGAGCAGATACGCAGTATTTT
CDR3aa: CASSLLAGADTQYF
d_gene: TRBD2
v_gene: TRBV11-3
abundance: .
j_gene: TRBJ2-3

CDR3nt: TGTGCCAGCAGCGCTACAGGGCCCTACGAGCAGTACTTC
CDR3aa: CASSATGPYEQYF
d_gene: .
v_gene: TRBV9
abundance: medium-sized
j_gene: TRBJ2-7

CDR3nt: TGTGCCAGCAGGGCAGGGGGCGCGGACTATGGCTACACCTTC
CDR3aa: CASRAGGADYGYTF
d_gene: TRBD1
v_gene: TRBV11-3
abundance: medium-sized
j_gene: TRBJ1-2

CDR3nt: TGTGCCAGCAGCTTAGGGGGCACCTACAATGAGCAGTTCTTC
CDR3aa: CASSLGGTYNEQFF
d_gene: .
v_gene: TRBV11-3
abundance: .
j_gene: TRBJ2-1

CDR3nt: TGTGCCAGCAGCTTCATCGCCGGGTTGAACACTGAAGCTTTCTTT
CDR3aa: CASSFIAGLNTEAFF
d_gene: .
v_gene: TRBV11-3
abundance: medium-sized
j_gene: TRBJ1-1

CDR3nt: TGTGCCAGTAGTAGACTAGCGGGGGGCAATGAGCAGTTCTTC
CDR3aa: CASSRLAGGNEQFF
d_gene: TRBD2
v_gene: TRBV19
abundance: .
j_gene: TRBJ2-1

CDR3nt: TGTGCCAGCATTTTATCGGGCAGGGGGCTAGGAGGCACTGAAGCTTTCTTT
CDR3aa: CASILSGRGLGGTEAFF
d_gene: TRBD1
v_gene: TRBV28
abundance: .
j_gene: TRBJ1-1

CDR3nt: TGTGCCAGCAGTTTATTGGGTGGCACTGAAGCTTTCTTT
CDR3aa: CASSLLGGTEAFF
d_gene: .
v_gene: TRBV28
abundance: few
j_gene: TRBJ1-1

CDR3nt: TGTGCCAGCAGTTTAGACTCGGGATTCGGTACGCAGTATTTT
CDR3aa: CASSLDSGFGTQYF
d_gene: .
v_gene: TRBV6-8
abundance: few
j_gene: TRBJ2-3

CDR3nt: TGCGCCAGCAGCCCTTACGGGCCCCAAGACAACTATGGCTACACCTTC
CDR3aa: CASSPYGPQDNYGYTF
d_gene: .
v_gene: TRBV1
abundance: .
j_gene: TRBJ1-2

CDR3nt: TGTGCCTGGAGTCCCCAAGAGACCCAGTACTTC
CDR3aa: CAWSPQETQYF
d_gene: .
v_gene: TRBV30
abundance: few
j_gene: TRBJ2-5

CDR3nt: TGTGCCAGCAGCGCGGTGGACAGGGATGAATCACCCCTCCACTTT
CDR3aa: CASSAVDRDESPLHF
d_gene: TRBD1
v_gene: TRBV9
abundance: few
j_gene: TRBJ1-6

CDR3nt: TGTGCCAGCTTAGACAGGACGAACACCGGGGAGCTGTTTTTT
CDR3aa: CASLDRTNTGELFF
d_gene: .
v_gene: TRBV6-8
abundance: medium-sized
j_gene: TRBJ2-2

CDR3nt: TGTGCCAGCAGCGCCGTGGGCCGGACAGATACGCAGTATTTT
CDR3aa: CASSAVGRTDTQYF
d_gene: .
v_gene: TRBV28
abundance: .
j_gene: TRBJ2-3

CDR3nt: TGCGCCAGCAGCTTTAGAGCGGGAGAGGACATTCAGTACTTC
CDR3aa: CASSFRAGEDIQYF
d_gene: TRBD2
v_gene: TRBV5-1
abundance: once
j_gene: TRBJ2-4

CDR3nt: TGTGCCAGCGGACTAGCGGCACAAGAGACCCAGTACTTC
CDR3aa: CASGLAAQETQYF
d_gene: TRBD2
v_gene: TRBV19
abundance: .
j_gene: TRBJ2-5

CDR3nt: TGTGCCAGCAGCCGACCCGGACTAGCGGGAGATCGGACCGGGGAGCTGTTTTTT
CDR3aa: CASSRPGLAGDRTGELFF
d_gene: TRBD2
v_gene: TRBV11-3
abundance: few
j_gene: TRBJ2-2

CDR3nt: TGTGCCAGCAGTTTAAGTCAGATACAAGAGACCCAGTACTTC
CDR3aa: CASSLSQIQETQYF
d_gene: .
v_gene: TRBV28
abundance: few
j_gene: TRBJ2-5

CDR3nt: TGTGCCAGCTCAAACAGGGGCCCCCAGAAGGGTTCAAGAAACAATGAGCAGTTCTTC
CDR3aa: CASSNRGPQKGSRNNEQFF
d_gene: TRBD1
v_gene: TRBV18
abundance: .
j_gene: TRBJ2-1

CDR3nt: TGTGCCAGCATTACCTCAGACTCCTACGAGCAGTACTTC
CDR3aa: CASITSDSYEQYF
d_gene: .
v_gene: TRBV9
abundance: few
j_gene: TRBJ2-7

CDR3nt: TGTGCCAGCAGTTCCGTAGCGGGAGGCTCCTACGAGCAGTACTTC
CDR3aa: CASSSVAGGSYEQYF
d_gene: TRBD2
v_gene: TRBV6-8
abundance: .
j_gene: TRBJ2-7

CDR3nt: TGTGCCAGCAGCTCCTCGCGGGCAGGGGGGAACTATGGCTACACCTTC
CDR3aa: CASSSSRAGGNYGYTF
d_gene: TRBD1
v_gene: TRBV11-3
abundance: .
j_gene: TRBJ1-2